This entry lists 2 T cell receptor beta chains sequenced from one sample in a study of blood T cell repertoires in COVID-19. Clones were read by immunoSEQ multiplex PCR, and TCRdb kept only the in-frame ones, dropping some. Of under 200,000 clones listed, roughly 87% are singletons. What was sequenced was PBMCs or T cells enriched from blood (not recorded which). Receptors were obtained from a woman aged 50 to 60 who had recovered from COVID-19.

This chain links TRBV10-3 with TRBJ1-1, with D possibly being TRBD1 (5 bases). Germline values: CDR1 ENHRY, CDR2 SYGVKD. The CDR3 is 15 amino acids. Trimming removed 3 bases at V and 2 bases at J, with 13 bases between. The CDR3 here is CAISDGQGLNTEAFF. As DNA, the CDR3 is TGTGCCATCAGTGATGGGCAGGGCCTCAACACTGAAGCTTTCTTT.

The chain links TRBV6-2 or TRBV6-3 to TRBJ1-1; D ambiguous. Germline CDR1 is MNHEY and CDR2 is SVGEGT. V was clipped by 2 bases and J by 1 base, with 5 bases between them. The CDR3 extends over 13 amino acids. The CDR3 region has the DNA TGTGCCAGCAGTTACGTAGAGAACACTGAAGCTTTCTTT. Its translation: CASSYVENTEAFF.